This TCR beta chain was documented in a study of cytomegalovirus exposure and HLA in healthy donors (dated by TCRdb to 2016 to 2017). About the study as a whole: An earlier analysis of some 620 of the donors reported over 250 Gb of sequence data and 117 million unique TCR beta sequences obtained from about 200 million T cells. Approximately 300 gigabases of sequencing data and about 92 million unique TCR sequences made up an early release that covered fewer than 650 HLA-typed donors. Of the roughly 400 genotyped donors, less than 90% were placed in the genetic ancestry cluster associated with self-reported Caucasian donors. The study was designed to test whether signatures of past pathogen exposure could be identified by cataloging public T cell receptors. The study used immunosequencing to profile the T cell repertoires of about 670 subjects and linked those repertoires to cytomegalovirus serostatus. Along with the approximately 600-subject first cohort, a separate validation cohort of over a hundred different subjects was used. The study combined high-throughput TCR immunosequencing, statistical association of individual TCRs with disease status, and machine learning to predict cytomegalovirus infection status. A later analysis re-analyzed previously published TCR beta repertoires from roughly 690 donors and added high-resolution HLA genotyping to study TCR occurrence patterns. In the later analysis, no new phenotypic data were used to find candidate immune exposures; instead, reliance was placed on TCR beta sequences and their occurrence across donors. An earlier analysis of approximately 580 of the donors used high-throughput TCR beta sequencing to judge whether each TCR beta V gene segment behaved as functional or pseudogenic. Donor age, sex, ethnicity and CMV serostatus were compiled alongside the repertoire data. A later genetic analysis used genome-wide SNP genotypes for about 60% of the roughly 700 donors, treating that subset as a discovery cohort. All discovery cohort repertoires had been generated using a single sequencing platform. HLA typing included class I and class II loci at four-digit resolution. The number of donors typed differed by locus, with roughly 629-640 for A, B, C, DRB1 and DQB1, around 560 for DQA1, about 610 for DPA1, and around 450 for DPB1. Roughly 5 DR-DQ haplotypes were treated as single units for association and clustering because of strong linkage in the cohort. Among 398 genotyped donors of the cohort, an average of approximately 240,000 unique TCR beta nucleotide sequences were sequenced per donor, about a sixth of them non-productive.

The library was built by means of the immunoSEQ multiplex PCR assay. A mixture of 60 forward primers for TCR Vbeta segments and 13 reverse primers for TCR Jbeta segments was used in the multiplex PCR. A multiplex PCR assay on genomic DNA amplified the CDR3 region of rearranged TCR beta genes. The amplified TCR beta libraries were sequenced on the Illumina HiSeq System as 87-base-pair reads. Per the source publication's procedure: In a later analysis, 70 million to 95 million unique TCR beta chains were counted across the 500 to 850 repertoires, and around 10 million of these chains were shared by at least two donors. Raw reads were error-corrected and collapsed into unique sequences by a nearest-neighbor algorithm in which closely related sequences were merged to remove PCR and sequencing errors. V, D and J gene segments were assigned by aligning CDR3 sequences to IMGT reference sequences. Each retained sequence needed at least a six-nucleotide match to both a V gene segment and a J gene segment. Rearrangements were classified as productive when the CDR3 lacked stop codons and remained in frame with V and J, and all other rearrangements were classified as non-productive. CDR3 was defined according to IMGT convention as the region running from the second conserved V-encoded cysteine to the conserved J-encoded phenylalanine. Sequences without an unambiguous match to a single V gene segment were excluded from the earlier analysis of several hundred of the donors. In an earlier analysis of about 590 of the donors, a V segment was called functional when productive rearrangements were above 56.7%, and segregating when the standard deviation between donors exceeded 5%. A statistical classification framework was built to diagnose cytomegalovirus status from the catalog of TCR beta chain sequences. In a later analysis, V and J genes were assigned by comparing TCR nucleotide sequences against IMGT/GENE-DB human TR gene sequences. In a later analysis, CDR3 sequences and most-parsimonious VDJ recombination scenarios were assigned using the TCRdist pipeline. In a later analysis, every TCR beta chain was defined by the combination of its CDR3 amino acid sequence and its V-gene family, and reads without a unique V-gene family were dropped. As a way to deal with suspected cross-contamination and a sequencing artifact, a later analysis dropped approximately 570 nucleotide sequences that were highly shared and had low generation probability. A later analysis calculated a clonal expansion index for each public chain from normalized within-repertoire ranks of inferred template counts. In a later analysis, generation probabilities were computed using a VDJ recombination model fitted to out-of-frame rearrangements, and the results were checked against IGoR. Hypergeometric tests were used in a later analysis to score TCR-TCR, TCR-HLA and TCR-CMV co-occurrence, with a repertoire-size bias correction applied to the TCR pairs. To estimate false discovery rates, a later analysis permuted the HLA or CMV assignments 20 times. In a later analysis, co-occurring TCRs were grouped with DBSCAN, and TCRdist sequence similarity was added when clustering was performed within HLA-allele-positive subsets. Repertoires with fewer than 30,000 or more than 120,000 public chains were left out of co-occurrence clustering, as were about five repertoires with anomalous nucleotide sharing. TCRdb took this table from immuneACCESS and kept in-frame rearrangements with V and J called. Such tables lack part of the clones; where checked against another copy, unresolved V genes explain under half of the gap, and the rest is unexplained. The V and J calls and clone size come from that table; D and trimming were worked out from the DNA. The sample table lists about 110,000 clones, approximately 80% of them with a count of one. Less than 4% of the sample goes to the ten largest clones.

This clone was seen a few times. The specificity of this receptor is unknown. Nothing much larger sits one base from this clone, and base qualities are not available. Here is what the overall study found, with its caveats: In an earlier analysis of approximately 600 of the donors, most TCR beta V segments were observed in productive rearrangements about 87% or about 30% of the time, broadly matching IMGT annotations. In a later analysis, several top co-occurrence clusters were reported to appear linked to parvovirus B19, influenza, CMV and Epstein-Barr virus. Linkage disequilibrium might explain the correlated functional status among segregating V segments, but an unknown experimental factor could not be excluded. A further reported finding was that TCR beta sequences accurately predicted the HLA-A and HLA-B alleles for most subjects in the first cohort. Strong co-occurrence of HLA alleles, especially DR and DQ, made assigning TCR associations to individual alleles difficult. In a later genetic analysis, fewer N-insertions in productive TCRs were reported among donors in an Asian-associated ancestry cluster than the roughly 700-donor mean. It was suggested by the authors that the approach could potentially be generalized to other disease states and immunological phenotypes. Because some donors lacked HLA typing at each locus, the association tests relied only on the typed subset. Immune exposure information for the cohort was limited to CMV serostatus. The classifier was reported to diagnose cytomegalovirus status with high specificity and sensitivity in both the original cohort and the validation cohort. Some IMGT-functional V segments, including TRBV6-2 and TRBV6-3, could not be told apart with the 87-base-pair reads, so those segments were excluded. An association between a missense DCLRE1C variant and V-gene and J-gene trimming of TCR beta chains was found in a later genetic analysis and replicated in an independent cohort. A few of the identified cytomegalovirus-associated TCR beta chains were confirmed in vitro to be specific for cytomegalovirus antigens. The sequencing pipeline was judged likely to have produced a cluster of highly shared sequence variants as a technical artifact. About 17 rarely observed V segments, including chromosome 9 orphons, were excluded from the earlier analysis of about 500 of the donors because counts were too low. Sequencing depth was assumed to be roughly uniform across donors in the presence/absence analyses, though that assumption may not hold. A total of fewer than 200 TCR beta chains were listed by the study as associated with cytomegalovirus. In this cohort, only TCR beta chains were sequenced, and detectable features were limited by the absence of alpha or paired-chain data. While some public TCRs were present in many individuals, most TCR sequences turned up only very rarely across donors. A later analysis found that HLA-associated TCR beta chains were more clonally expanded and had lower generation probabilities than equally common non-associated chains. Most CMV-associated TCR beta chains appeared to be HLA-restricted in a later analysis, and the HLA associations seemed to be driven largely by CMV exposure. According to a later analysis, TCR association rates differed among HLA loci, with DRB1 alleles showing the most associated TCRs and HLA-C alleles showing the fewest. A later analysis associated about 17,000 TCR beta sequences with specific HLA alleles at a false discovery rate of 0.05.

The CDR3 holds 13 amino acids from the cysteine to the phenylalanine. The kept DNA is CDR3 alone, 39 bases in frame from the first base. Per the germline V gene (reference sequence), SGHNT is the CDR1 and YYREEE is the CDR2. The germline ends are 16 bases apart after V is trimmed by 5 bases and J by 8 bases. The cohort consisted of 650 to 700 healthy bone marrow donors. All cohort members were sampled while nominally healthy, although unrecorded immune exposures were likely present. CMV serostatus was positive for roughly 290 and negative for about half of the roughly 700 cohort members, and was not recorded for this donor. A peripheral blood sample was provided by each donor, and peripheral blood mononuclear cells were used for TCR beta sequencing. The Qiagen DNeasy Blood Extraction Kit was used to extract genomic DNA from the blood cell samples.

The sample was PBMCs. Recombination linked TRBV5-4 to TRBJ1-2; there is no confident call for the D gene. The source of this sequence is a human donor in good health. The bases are TGTGCCAGCAGATTCGACCTGCGGCACGGCTACACCTTC. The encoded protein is CASRFDLRHGYTF.